This T cell receptor (beta chain) was found in a study of identical twins. Broader study findings: The more abundant beta clonotypes in cord blood had fewer insertions, and memory repertoires did not show this.

This clonotype was counted only a few times. What it binds is not known. Each cDNA held unique molecular identifiers, and template switching gave it a universal primer site. A single record per CDR3 protein comes from TCRdb applying MiXCR to the 5' RACE reads. The sample holds about 530,000 distinct CDR3 sequences, about a fifth seen once. These data were also filed under a second study, of yellow fever vaccine responses in identical twins.

The TCR sequence derives from a woman between 18 and 29 years old in good health. The sample comprised CD4+ T cells sorted from blood.

The DNA of the CDR3 is TGCGCCAGCAGCCAAAAAGGGACTAGCGGGGCCGCGGGCACCGGGGAGCTGTTTTTT. This sequence encodes CASSQKGTSGAAGTGELFF. The gene calls are TRBV4-1 and TRBJ2-2, with TRBD2 identical over 13 bases. Unmatched junction bases numbered 10, after V lost 2 bases and J lost 4 bases. CDR1 is MGHRA, CDR2 YSYEKL, per germline. This CDR3 comprises 19 residues.